These 8 T cell receptor beta chains were sequenced from one sample in a study of blood T cells in healthy people across ages. Through a sample-barcoded 5' primer and a J-beta primer mix, a second PCR was run for 7 to 11 cycles. TCRdb recomputed calls from the 5' RACE reads with MiXCR, one row per CDR3 protein. This table holds about 800,000 distinct CDR3 sequences, 58% found once. Sequencing used blood. The receptors shown here come from a man under 40 in good health.

J is TRBJ2-5 and V is TRBV2; 7 positions agree with TRBD1. Near its end, the DNA agrees better with TRBJ2-7, so the J call may be wrong. Germline CDR1 SNHLY, CDR2 FYNNEI. The CDR3 is 13 amino acids. As DNA, the CDR3 is TGTGCCAGCAGTAAGACAGGGATTGGCGAGCAGTACTTC. Protein: CASSKTGIGEQYF.

The chain uses TRBV28 and TRBJ2-1, with 9 bases that match TRBD1. This CDR3 is built from 17 residues. The V and J ends lost 9 bases and 6 bases, in that order; junction bases with no gene match: 18. Germline-derived CDR1 and CDR2 are MDHEN and SYDVKM. The CDR3 region is CASYSFRTGVPLNEQFF. The CDR3 coding sequence is TGTGCCAGTTATAGTTTCCGGACAGGGGTGCCCCTCAATGAGCAGTTCTTC.

The chain combines TRBV6-6 with TRBJ2-7; the match to TRBD1 covers 7 bases. The CDR3 sequence is 16 residues long. The V gene's germline CDR1 is MNHNY and CDR2 SVGAGI (reference sequence). The trim removed 0 bases at V and 2 bases at J, leaving 7 bases unmatched. The CDR3 DNA sequence: TGTGCCAGCAGTTACTCGAGACAGGGTGGCACCTACGAGCAGTACTTC. Amino acids: CASSYSRQGGTYEQYF.

The chain carries TRBV20-1 and TRBJ2-5; TRBD1 is a possible D gene (6 bases). The J call could be wrong; TRBJ2-7 is a better fit for the DNA end. This CDR3 region has 14 residues. The germline V gene encodes CDR1 DFQATT and CDR2 SNEGSKA (reference sequence). The DNA for the CDR3 is TGCAGTGCTTTACTTCAGGGGCCGTTGGACGAGCAGTACTTC. Amino acids: CSALLQGPLDEQYF.

As concerns this clonotype: One end of the junction fails to match germline, which may point to a read error. The rearrangement uses TRBV7-2 and TRBJ2-2, with D unresolved. The CDR3 length is 16 residues. Germline V gene sequence: CDR1 SGHTA, CDR2 FQGNSA. The CDR3 nucleotides read TGTGCTAGCAGCTTAACTCCTATTCCGAACACCGGGGAGCTGTTTTTT. It is translated as CASSLTPIPNTGELFF.

This clonotype was seen repeatedly, ten times or more. In DNA form, the CDR3 reads TGTGCCAGCAGGCCCAGAGAGTATGGCTACACCTTC. Amino acid sequence: CASRPREYGYTF. V usage is TRBV7-9 and J usage is TRBJ1-2; D uncertain. Germline V CDR1 and CDR2: SEHNR, FQNEAQ (reference sequence). The CDR3 is made up of 12 amino acids. Trimming cost V 6 bases and J 5 bases, with 10 bases left between them.

The CDR3 protein is CASSSGVVNVLTF. CDR3 nucleotides: TGTGCCAGCAGCTCAGGGGTGGTCAACGTCCTGACTTTC. The chain is built from TRBV5-6 and TRBJ2-6, with D possibly being TRBD1 (6 bases). This CDR3 region has 13 residues. The V and J ends lost 3 bases and 9 bases respectively, with 10 bases between them. CDR1 and CDR2 (germline): SGHDT, YYEEEE.

The rearrangement uses TRBV7-3 and TRBJ2-6; weak D call: TRBD2 (6 bases). This CDR3 spans 15 amino acids. V lost 8 bases and J lost 1, with 12 bases in between. Germline V gene data show CDR1 as SGHTA and CDR2 as FQGTGA. The CDR3 sequence is CASPAGISGANVLTF. The CDR3 region has the DNA TGTGCCAGCCCCGCGGGGATATCTGGGGCCAACGTCCTGACTTTC.